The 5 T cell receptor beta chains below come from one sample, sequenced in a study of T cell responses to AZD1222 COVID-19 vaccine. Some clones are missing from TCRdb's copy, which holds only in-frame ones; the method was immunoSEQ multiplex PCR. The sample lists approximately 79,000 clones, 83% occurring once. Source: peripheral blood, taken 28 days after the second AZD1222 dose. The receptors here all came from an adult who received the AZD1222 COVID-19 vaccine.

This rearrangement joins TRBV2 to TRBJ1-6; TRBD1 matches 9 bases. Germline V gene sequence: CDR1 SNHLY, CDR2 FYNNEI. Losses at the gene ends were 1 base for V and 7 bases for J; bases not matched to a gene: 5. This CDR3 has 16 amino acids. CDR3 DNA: TGTGCCAGCAGTGAAGATACAGGGGGCGCAAATTCACCCCTCCACTTT. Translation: CASSEDTGGANSPLHF.

CDR3 sequence reads: CASSLTGGGSGETQYF. Written as DNA, the CDR3 is TGTGCCAGCAGCCTAACGGGCGGCGGGAGTGGGGAGACCCAGTACTTC. This chain links TRBV3-1 (or the pseudogene TRBV3-2) with TRBJ2-5; 7 bases line up with TRBD2. In germline, CDR1 is LGHDT, CDR2 YNNKEL (reference sequence). Trimming removed 4 bases from V and 5 bases from J; junction bases left unmatched: 13. There are 16 residues in the CDR3.

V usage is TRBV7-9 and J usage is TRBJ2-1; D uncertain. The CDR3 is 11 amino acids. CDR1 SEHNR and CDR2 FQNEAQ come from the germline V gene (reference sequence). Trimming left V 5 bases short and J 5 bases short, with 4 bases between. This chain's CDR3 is CASSLDNEQFF. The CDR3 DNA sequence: TGTGCCAGCAGCCTCGACAATGAGCAGTTCTTC.

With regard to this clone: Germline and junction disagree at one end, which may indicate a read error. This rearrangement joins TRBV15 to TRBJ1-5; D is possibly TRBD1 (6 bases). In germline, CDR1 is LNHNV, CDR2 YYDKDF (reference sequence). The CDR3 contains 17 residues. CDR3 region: CATTRTPLQGAFVPQHF. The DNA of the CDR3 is TGTGCCACCACCAGAACCCCATTACAGGGCGCCTTTGTGCCCCAGCATTTT. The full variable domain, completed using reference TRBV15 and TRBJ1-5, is DAMVIQNPRYQVTQFGKPVTLSCSQTLNHNVMYWYQQKSSQAPKLLFHYYDKDFNNEADTPDNFQSRRPNTSFCFLDIRSPGLGDTAMYLCATTRTPLQGAFVPQHFGDGTRLSIL.

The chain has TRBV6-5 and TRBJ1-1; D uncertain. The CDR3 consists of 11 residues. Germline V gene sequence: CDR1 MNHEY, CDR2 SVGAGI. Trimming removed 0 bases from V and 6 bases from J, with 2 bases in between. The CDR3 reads CASSYSSEAFF. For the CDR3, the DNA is TGTGCCAGCAGTTACTCGTCTGAAGCTTTCTTT.